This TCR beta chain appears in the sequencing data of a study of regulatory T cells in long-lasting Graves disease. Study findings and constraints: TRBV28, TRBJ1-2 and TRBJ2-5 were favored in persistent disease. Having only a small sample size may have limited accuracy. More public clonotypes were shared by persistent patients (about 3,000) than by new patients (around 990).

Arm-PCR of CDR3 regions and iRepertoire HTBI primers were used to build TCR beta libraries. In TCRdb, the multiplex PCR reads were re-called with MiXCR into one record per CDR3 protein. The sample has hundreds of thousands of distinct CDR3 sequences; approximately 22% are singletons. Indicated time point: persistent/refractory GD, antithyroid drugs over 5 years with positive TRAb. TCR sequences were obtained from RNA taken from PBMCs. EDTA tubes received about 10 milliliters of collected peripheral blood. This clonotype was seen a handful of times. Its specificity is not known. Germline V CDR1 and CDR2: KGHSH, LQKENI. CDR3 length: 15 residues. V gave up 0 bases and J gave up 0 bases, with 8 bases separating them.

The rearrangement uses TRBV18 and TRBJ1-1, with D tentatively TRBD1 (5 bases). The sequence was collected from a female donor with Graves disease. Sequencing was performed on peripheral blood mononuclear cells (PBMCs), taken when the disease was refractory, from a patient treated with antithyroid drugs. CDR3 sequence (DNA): TGTGCCAGCTCACCACCGGCAGGGATGAACACTGAAGCTTTCTTT. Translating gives CASSPPAGMNTEAFF.